This TCR beta chain derives from a study of blood T cell repertoires in COVID-19. Libraries were prepared by immunoSEQ multiplex PCR; TCRdb keeps only in-frame clonotypes and omits some of them. The repertoire holds about 220,000 clones, with about 88% as singletons. V lost 4 bases, J lost 1 base, and 8 bases lay in between. The CDR3 totals 13 residues. Germline CDR1 is LGHDT and CDR2 is YNNKEL (reference sequence). The sample consisted of PBMCs or T cells enriched from blood (not recorded which). This sequence joins TRBV3-1 (or the pseudogene TRBV3-2) and TRBJ2-7; no reliable D call. The receptor's source is a woman aged 25 to 45 who had recovered from COVID-19. CDR3 amino acids: CASSPSFSYEQYF. CDR3 DNA: TGTGCCAGCAGCCCCTCGTTTTCCTACGAGCAGTACTTC.